The 18 T cell receptor beta chains in this list originate from one sample, sequenced in a study of T-cell reconstitution after alpha-beta-depleted transplantation in children. Unique molecular identifiers were incorporated into the prepared TCRbeta library. TCRdb redid the calling of the PCR reads with MiXCR, one entry per CDR3 protein. The table shows 540,000 or so distinct CDR3 sequences, with around 23% occurring only once. The source was PBMCs, mostly from graft donor cells, collected 360 days after TCRalphabeta/CD19-depleted stem cell transplant. The receptor source for this set is a boy less than two years old who had a stem cell transplant for acute myeloid leukemia, so the T cells may come from the graft donor.

The chain is built from TRBV7-9 and TRBJ2-7, with 7 bases matching TRBD1. The trim removed 0 bases at V and 7 bases at J, leaving 6 bases unmatched. Germline V lookup: CDR1 SEHNR, CDR2 FQNEAQ (reference sequence). CDR3 length: 14 amino acids. CDR3 DNA sequence: TGTGCCAGCAGCTTAGCCCGGGACAGCGCTGAGCAGTACTTC. It specifies CASSLARDSAEQYF.

This clonotype occurred a few times. The J gene is TRBJ1-4, the V gene TRBV6-1; 7 positions agree with TRBD1. Trimming at V came to 10 bases and at J to 6 bases, leaving 8 bases not matched to a gene. The CDR3 runs 13 residues. In germline, CDR1 is MNHNS, CDR2 SASEGT. DNA of the CDR3: TGTGCCAACAGACAGGGTCTATATGAAAAACTGTTTTTT. It translates to CANRQGLYEKLFF.

This sequence joins TRBV6-6 and TRBJ2-1; TRBD1 might be the D (6 bases). V lost 5 bases to trimming and J lost 2 bases, with 7 bases between them. This CDR3 has 13 amino acids. CDR1 and CDR2 (germline): MNHNY, SVGAGI (reference sequence). The CDR3 reads CASSTGPYNEQFF. The CDR3 nucleotides read TGTGCCAGCAGTACAGGGCCCTACAATGAGCAGTTCTTC.

There are many counts of this clonotype. This chain uses TRBV20-1 with TRBJ2-1; the D call may be TRBD1 or TRBD2 (5 bases each). V was trimmed by 0 bases and J by 8 bases, leaving 14 bases between them. Germline V gene data show CDR1 as DFQATT and CDR2 as SNEGSKA (reference sequence). The CDR3 spans 14 residues. The CDR3: CSARDLRGWDEQFF. Here the CDR3 DNA reads TGCAGTGCTAGAGATCTGAGGGGATGGGATGAGCAGTTCTTC.

This clonotype showed up just a few times. The rearrangement uses TRBV7-2 and TRBJ2-7; 7 bases agree with TRBD2. CDR1 is SGHTA, CDR2 FQGNSA, per germline. The CDR3 spans 15 residues. The junction had 5 bases not matched to a gene; V was cut back by 3 bases and J by 0 bases. The CDR3 bases are TGTGCCAGCAGCTTTTACGGGGGGACCTCCTACGAGCAGTACGTC. It yields the protein CASSFYGGTSYEQYV.

The chain links TRBV5-1 to TRBJ1-1, with D tentatively TRBD1 (5 bases). The germline CDR1 and CDR2 sequences are SGHRS and YFSETQ. This CDR3 is built from 14 residues. Trimming removed 2 bases from V and 7 bases from J, with 15 bases in between. This chain's CDR3 is CASSLTGADNEAFF. The CDR3 region has the DNA TGCGCCAGCAGCTTAACTGGGGCCGACAATGAAGCTTTCTTT.

The sample holds many counts of this clonotype. The chain recombines TRBV20-1 with TRBJ2-5; D may be TRBD2 (5 bases). The V gene lost 4 bases and the J gene lost 1 base, with 16 bases spanning the gap. The V gene's germline CDR1 is DFQATT and CDR2 SNEGSKA (reference sequence). The CDR3 totals 15 residues. Here the CDR3 reads CSANPAVGSQETQYF. The CDR3 nucleotides read TGCAGTGCTAACCCTGCCGTTGGGAGCCAAGAGACCCAGTACTTC.

This clonotype appeared many times. V gene TRBV15 combines with J gene TRBJ2-3, with a tentative D call TRBD2 (5 bases). CDR1 is LNHNV, CDR2 YYDKDF, per germline (reference sequence). V lost 1 base to trimming and J lost 1 base, with 6 bases between them. There are 14 residues in the CDR3. CDR3 DNA: TGTGCCACCAGCAGAGCAGCGGGCACAGATACGCAGTATTTT. It encodes CATSRAAGTDTQYF. Filled out from reference TRBV15 and TRBJ2-3, the complete variable domain reads DAMVIQNPRYQVTQFGKPVTLSCSQTLNHNVMYWYQQKSSQAPKLLFHYYDKDFNNEADTPDNFQSRRPNTSFCFLDIRSPGLGDTAMYLCATSRAAGTDTQYFGPGTRLTVL.

This clonotype has a handful of counts. The J gene is TRBJ2-7, the V gene TRBV7-2; D is uncertain. The germline V and J ends were trimmed by 5 bases and 1 base, with 9 bases remaining between them. CDR3 length: 13 amino acids. CDR1 and CDR2 from the germline V gene are SGHTA and FQGNSA. CDR3 in amino acids: CASSKPRSYEQYF. CDR3 in DNA: TGTGCCAGCAGCAAACCCCGGTCCTACGAGCAGTACTTC.

The chain has TRBV12-3 or TRBV12-4 and TRBJ2-7; D is undetermined. The CDR3 covers 14 residues. The ends were cut back, 6 bases at V and 7 bases at J, with 19 bases in the middle. The CDR3 here is CASSSHLSLREQYF. In DNA, the CDR3 is TGTGCCAGCAGCTCCCACCTCTCGCTACGGGAGCAGTACTTC.

Points on this clonotype: One base away lies a much larger clone, so this may be a sequencing read error. The gene calls are TRBV28 and TRBJ2-5; the D gene is possibly TRBD1 (5 bases). Germline V gene sequence: CDR1 MDHEN, CDR2 SYDVKM. V lost 2 bases and J 1 base, leaving 8 bases between the germline ends. CDR3 length: 14 residues. The CDR3 DNA reads TGTGCCAGCAGTTTACAGGGAATCCAAGAGACCCAGTACTTC. This encodes CASSLQGIQETQYF.

V usage is TRBV20-1 and J usage is TRBJ2-7; 7 nucleotides agree with TRBD1. The CDR3 has 12 amino acids. Germline lookup yields CDR1 DFQATT and CDR2 SNEGSKA (reference sequence). Trimming removed 5 bases from V and 3 bases from J; junction bases left unmatched: 4. CDR3 protein: CSAWDSLYEQYV. The CDR3 DNA reads as TGCAGTGCTTGGGACAGTCTCTACGAGCAGTACGTC.

This clonotype was observed a few times. The rearrangement joins TRBV4-3 to TRBJ2-7, with a tentative D call TRBD2 (7 bases). Germline V gene sequence: CDR1 LGHNA, CDR2 YSLEER. V lost 0 bases, J lost 6 bases, and 12 bases lay in between. The CDR3 sequence is 14 residues long. The CDR3 region is CASSQDWEGGEQYF. In DNA form, the CDR3 reads TGCGCCAGCAGCCAAGACTGGGAGGGGGGCGAGCAGTACTTC.

This clonotype was seen repeatedly, ten times or more. The CDR3 nucleotides are TGTGCCAGCAGTTTAGGGGGATCGGGGCAAGAGACCCAGTACTTC. Translating it yields CASSLGGSGQETQYF. The chain is built from TRBV28 and TRBJ2-5; D tentatively fits TRBD1 or TRBD2 (5 bases each). V was shortened by 2 bases and J by 2 bases, with 12 bases between the two germline ends. The CDR3 runs to 15 residues. Per germline, CDR1 MDHEN and CDR2 SYDVKM.

The chain joins TRBV18 to TRBJ2-1, with 7 nucleotides matching TRBD1. This CDR3 spans 15 amino acids. From germline, CDR1 is KGHSH and CDR2 LQKENI. V lost 3 bases to trimming and J lost 12 bases; unmatched junction nucleotides: 14. The CDR3 nucleotides read TGTGCCAGCTCACCTAAGGGACAGCCTTTCTTAGGGCAGTTCTTC. Its protein product is CASSPKGQPFLGQFF. The full variable domain, rest sourced from reference TRBV18 and TRBJ2-1, is NAGVMQNPRHLVRRRGQEARLRCSPMKGHSHVYWYRQLPEEGLKFMVYLQKENIIDESGMPKERFSAEFPKEGPSILRIQQVVRGDSAAYFCASSPKGQPFLGQFFGPGTRLTVL.

This clonotype was seen at least ten times. The V gene is TRBV3-1, the J gene TRBJ2-2; D possibly uses TRBD1 or TRBD2 (6 bases each). The CDR3 contains 17 residues. V gave up 4 bases and J gave up 7 bases, with 22 bases separating them. CDR1 is LGHDT, CDR2 YNNKEL, per germline (reference sequence). The CDR3 DNA follows: TGTGCCAGCAGCCCTGACGGGGGCCCCCATTTGGGCGGGGAGCTGTTTTTT. Translating it yields CASSPDGGPHLGGELFF.

Note on this clonotype: A read error may be the cause here, since a much bigger clone is one base away. The V call is TRBV20-1, the J call TRBJ2-7; 8 positions match TRBD1. Germline V gene lookup returns CDR1 DFQATT and CDR2 SNEGSKA (reference sequence). The length of the CDR3 is 17 residues. The chain's CDR3 is CCASSRDRPLISYEQYF. CDR3 coding DNA: TGCTGTGCTAGTTCCCGGGACAGGCCGCTAATCAGTTACGAGCAGTACTTC.

This clonotype was seen more than once but under ten times. The V call is TRBV20-1, the J call TRBJ2-5; maybe TRBD1 (5 bases). Germline V gene lookup returns CDR1 DFQATT and CDR2 SNEGSKA (reference sequence). Trimming removed 6 bases at V and 5 bases at J, with 10 bases between. The CDR3 runs to 11 residues. The CDR3 DNA reads as TGCAGTGCAGGGGCCGGGGAGACCCAGTACTTC. Its translation: CSAGAGETQYF.